The 3 T cell receptor beta chains presented below share a single source sample, sequenced in a study of a mutant IDH1 vaccine in newly diagnosed glioma. Some clones are missing from TCRdb's copy, which holds only in-frame ones; the method was immunoSEQ multiplex PCR. In the table there are about 77,000 clones, more than 70% of which are singletons. As for time point: week 23, last vaccination. Every single dose of the vaccine, 300 ug of mutant IDH1 20-mer peptide, came with topical imiquimod. The antigens of these receptors remain unknown. The material was PBMCs, obtained from a glioma patient whose treatment included an IDH1 peptide vaccine. The receptors derive from a woman aged 45-65 years with glioma.

This clone was counted once. The rearrangement links TRBV28 to TRBJ2-6; no definite D call. From germline, CDR1 is MDHEN and CDR2 SYDVKM. This CDR3 has 15 amino acids. The ends were cut back, 7 bases at V and 0 bases at J, with 10 bases in the middle. The CDR3 loop is CASKQPRSGANVLTF. The DNA for the CDR3 is TGTGCCAGCAAGCAACCACGCTCTGGGGCCAACGTCCTGACTTTC.

The genes are TRBV7-8 and TRBJ2-7; D is tentatively TRBD1 or TRBD2 (6 bases each). Per germline, CDR1 SGHVS and CDR2 FQNEAQ. This CDR3 contains 16 residues. Trimming took 1 base from V and 1 from J, leaving 14 bases between them. CDR3 amino acids: CASSLGGGRASYEQYF. The CDR3 nucleotides read TGTGCCAGCAGCTTAGGAGGGGGGCGGGCTTCCTACGAGCAGTACTTC.

The J gene is TRBJ2-4, the V gene TRBV18; no firm D call. This CDR3 has 14 amino acids. CDR1 KGHSH and CDR2 LQKENI come from the germline V gene. The V gene lost 5 bases and the J gene lost 5 bases, with 13 bases spanning the gap. The DNA of the CDR3 is TGTGCCAGCTCAACTCAGGCGGCACAAAACATTCAGTACTTC. It translates to CASSTQAAQNIQYF.